The 2 T cell receptor beta chains below all came from one sample that was sequenced in a study of blood T cell repertoires in COVID-19. The table came from immunoSEQ multiplex PCR; TCRdb's copy has only in-frame clones and leaves some out. Here the sample spans about 160,000 clones, around four fifths being singletons. The specimen sequenced was peripheral blood. The receptors come from a man between 65 and 85 years old with acute or convalescent COVID-19.

This clone came up once. This chain connects TRBV29-1 to TRBJ2-3; TRBD2 agrees at 9 bases. Germline assignment: CDR1 SQVTM and CDR2 ANQGSEA. With 1 base clipped from V and 7 bases from J, the junction kept 6 bases outside the gene matches. The CDR3 is 14 amino acids. The CDR3 DNA reads as TGCAGCGTTGAAGTGCTAGCGGGACTGAATACGCAGTATTTT. It encodes CSVEVLAGLNTQYF.

The chain uses TRBV10-3 and TRBJ2-7; 8 bases match TRBD1. The trim removed 10 bases at V and 4 bases at J, leaving 6 bases unmatched. Per germline, CDR1 ENHRY and CDR2 SYGVKD. The CDR3 runs to 12 residues. The CDR3 DNA follows: TGTGCCACAGAGACAGGGGCTTACGAGCAGTACTTC. Its translation: CATETGAYEQYF.